Listed here are 10 T cell receptor beta chains from one sample, sequenced in a study of blood T cell repertoires in COVID-19. This table comes from immunoSEQ multiplex PCR, and its TCRdb copy is limited to in-frame clones, with some not included. The table has roughly 380,000 clones, over 75% seen once. Sequencing was carried out using peripheral blood. These receptors were obtained from a woman aged 40 to 50 with COVID-19, enrolled during active disease.

This chain uses TRBV6-6 with TRBJ1-2, with a tentative D call TRBD1 (6 bases). CDR1 is MNHNY and CDR2 is SVGAGI in the germline V gene (reference sequence). This CDR3 has 16 amino acids. Trimming pared 4 bases from V and 5 bases from J, leaving 20 bases between. CDR3 residues: CASSSARGRTGYGYTF. CDR3 coding DNA: TGTGCCAGCAGTTCCGCCAGGGGACGGACGGGATATGGCTACACCTTC.

The DNA for the CDR3 is TGTGCCAGCAGTGCCCAGGAAGGTCGTGAAGCTTTCTTT. Protein product: CASSAQEGREAFF. This sequence joins TRBV6-4 and TRBJ1-1, with D unresolved. Trimming cost V 4 bases and J 7 bases, with 13 bases left between them. Germline assignment: CDR1 MRHNA and CDR2 SNTAGT. The CDR3 loop spans 13 amino acids.

The chain uses TRBV18 and TRBJ1-3; weak D call: TRBD1 (6 bases). The CDR3 spans 16 residues. Germline V gives CDR1 KGHSH, CDR2 LQKENI. V lost 1 base and J 4 bases, leaving 14 bases between the germline ends. The CDR3 DNA is TGTGCCAGCTCACCACAATCACAGGGCTCAGGAAACACCATATATTTT. It specifies CASSPQSQGSGNTIYF. The full variable domain, with the rest looked up from reference TRBV18 and TRBJ1-3, is NAGVMQNPRHLVRRRGQEARLRCSPMKGHSHVYWYRQLPEEGLKFMVYLQKENIIDESGMPKERFSAEFPKEGPSILRIQQVVRGDSAAYFCASSPQSQGSGNTIYFGEGSWLTVV.

The rearrangement uses TRBV6-5 and TRBJ1-2, with TRBD1 identical over 7 bases. Germline-derived CDR1 and CDR2 are MNHEY and SVGAGI. This CDR3 is built from 15 residues. The V gene end was trimmed by 0 bases and the J gene end by 2 bases; junction bases not matched to a gene: 3. CDR3 nucleotide sequence: TGTGCCAGCAGTTACTCGGAGGGGGCGAACTATGGCTACACCTTC. It specifies CASSYSEGANYGYTF.

The rearrangement uses TRBV20-1 and TRBJ2-1; D possibly corresponds to TRBD2 (5 bases). Germline CDR1 reads DFQATT; CDR2 reads SNEGSKA (reference sequence). The ends were cut back, 3 bases at V and 7 bases at J, with 22 bases in the middle. CDR3 size: 16 residues. CDR3 loop: CSASPPPRTHGNEQFF. In nucleotides, the CDR3 is TGCAGTGCTAGTCCCCCCCCGCGGACTCACGGGAATGAGCAGTTCTTC.

In regard to this clone: Other DNA sequences from this sample encode an identical CDR3 as well. This chain uses TRBV5-1 with TRBJ2-1, with 8 bases lining up with TRBD1. The length of the CDR3 is 15 residues. Trimming cost V 4 bases and J 0 bases; bases outside gene matches: 3. Germline-derived CDR1 and CDR2 are SGHRS and YFSETQ. DNA of the CDR3: TGCGCCAGCAGCCCAGGACAGGGCTCCTACAATGAGCAGTTCTTC. Amino acid sequence: CASSPGQGSYNEQFF. Combining the CDR3 with reference TRBV5-1 and TRBJ2-1 gives the whole variable domain KAGVTQTPRYLIKTRGQQVTLSCSPISGHRSVSWYQQTPGQGLQFLFEYFSETQRNKGNFPGRFSGRQFSNSRSEMNVSTLELGDSALYLCASSPGQGSYNEQFFGPGTRLTVL.

The chain uses TRBV20-1 and TRBJ1-3; no clear D gene. The V end was cut by 4 bases, the J end by 5 bases, with 6 bases between. The length of the CDR3 is 11 residues. The germline V gene encodes CDR1 DFQATT and CDR2 SNEGSKA (reference sequence). The CDR3 loop is CSAKERNTIYF. The CDR3 DNA is TGCAGTGCTAAGGAGAGAAACACCATATATTTT.

This rearrangement joins TRBV18 to TRBJ1-4; D perhaps matches TRBD1 (5 bases). This CDR3 is 15 amino acids long. V gave up 2 bases and J gave up 2 bases, with 9 bases separating them. CDR1 is KGHSH and CDR2 is LQKENI in the germline V gene. DNA for the CDR3: TGTGCCAGCTCACCAAGGGGAAGCACTAATGAAAAACTGTTTTTT. The encoded protein is CASSPRGSTNEKLFF.

The chain uses TRBV6-6 and TRBJ1-6, with a weak D call TRBD1 (6 bases). The CDR3 consists of 15 residues. V was trimmed by 7 bases and J by 0 bases, leaving 10 bases between them. Germline CDR1 MNHNY, CDR2 SVGAGI (reference sequence). CDR3 in DNA: TGTGCCAGCACCCAGGGGTTCTCCTATAATTCACCCCTCCACTTT. Translation gives CASTQGFSYNSPLHF.

The V gene is TRBV18, the J gene TRBJ1-2; D remains unclear. The V gene lost 5 bases and the J gene lost 5 bases, with 24 bases spanning the gap. Germline CDR1 and CDR2: KGHSH and LQKENI. The CDR3 extends over 17 amino acids. CDR3 coding DNA: TGTGCCAGCTCAGATGATACCGGGTCCTACCTCGGTTATGGCTACACCTTC. Translating it yields CASSDDTGSYLGYGYTF.